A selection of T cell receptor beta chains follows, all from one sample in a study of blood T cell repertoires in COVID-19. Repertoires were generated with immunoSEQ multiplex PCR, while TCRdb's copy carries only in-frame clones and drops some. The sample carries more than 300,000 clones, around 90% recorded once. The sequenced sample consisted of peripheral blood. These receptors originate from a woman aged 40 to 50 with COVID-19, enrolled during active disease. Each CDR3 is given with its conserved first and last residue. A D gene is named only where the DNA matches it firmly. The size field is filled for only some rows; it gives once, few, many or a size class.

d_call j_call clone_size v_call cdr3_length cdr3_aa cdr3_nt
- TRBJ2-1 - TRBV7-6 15 CASSDRGLYYNEQFF TGTGCCAGCAGCGATAGAGGACTATACTACAATGAGCAGTTCTTC
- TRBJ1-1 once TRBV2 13 CASSDGGNTEAFF TGTGCCAGCAGTGACGGGGGGAACACTGAAGCTTTCTTT
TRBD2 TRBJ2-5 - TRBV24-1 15 CATSDPSGGGETQYF TGTGCCACCAGTGATCCCAGCGGGGGAGGAGAGACCCAGTACTTC
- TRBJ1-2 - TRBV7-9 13 CASSSTGYEFYTF TGTGCCAGCAGCAGCACAGGCTACGAATTCTACACCTTC
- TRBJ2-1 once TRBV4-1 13 CASSQDRSNEQFF TGCGCCAGCAGCCAAGATCGTAGCAATGAGCAGTTCTTC
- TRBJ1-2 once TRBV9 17 CASSVGDRTDSSYGYTF TGTGCCAGCAGCGTAGGGGACCGGACAGACTCCTCCTATGGCTACACCTTC
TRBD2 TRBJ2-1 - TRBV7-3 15 CASSTSGGAYNEQFF TGTGCCAGCAGTACTAGCGGGGGAGCCTACAATGAGCAGTTCTTC
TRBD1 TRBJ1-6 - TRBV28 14 CASSLYHRGSPLHF TGTGCCAGCAGTTTATACCACAGGGGATCACCCCTCCACTTT
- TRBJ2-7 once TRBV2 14 CASSEQGTLYEQYF TGTGCCAGCAGTGAACAGGGGACCCTCTACGAGCAGTACTTC
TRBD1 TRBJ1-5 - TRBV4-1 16 CASSQERGTGNQPQHF TGCGCCAGCAGCCAAGAAAGGGGGACAGGGAATCAGCCCCAGCATTTT
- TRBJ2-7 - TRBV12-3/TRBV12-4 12 CASSRQAYEQYF TGTGCCAGCAGCCGACAGGCTTACGAGCAGTACTTC
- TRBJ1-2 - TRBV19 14 CASSIARGGYGYTF TGTGCCAGTAGTATCGCCCGCGGGGGTTATGGCTACACCTTC
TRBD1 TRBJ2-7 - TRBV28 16 CASSLTGTEFSYEQYF TGTGCCAGCAGTCTTACCGGGACAGAGTTCTCCTACGAGCAGTACTTC
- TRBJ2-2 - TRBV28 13 CASSFLNTGELFF TGTGCCAGCAGTTTCCTGAACACCGGGGAGCTGTTTTTT
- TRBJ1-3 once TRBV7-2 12 CASSFKGNTIYF TGTGCCAGCAGCTTTAAAGGAAACACCATATATTTT
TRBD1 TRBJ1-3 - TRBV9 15 CASSNDRGDGNTIYF TGTGCCAGCAGCAATGACAGGGGAGATGGAAACACCATATATTTT
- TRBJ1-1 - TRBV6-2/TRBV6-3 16 CASSGRTAGKNTEAFF TGTGCCAGCAGTGGTAGAACTGCCGGTAAGAACACTGAAGCTTTCTTT
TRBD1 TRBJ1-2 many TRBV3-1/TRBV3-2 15 CASSQEPDRTYGYTF TGTGCCAGCAGCCAGGAGCCGGACAGGACCTATGGCTACACCTTC
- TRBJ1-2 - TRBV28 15 CASSRKGSGLLGYTF TGTGCCAGCAGCCGGAAAGGCTCCGGACTGCTGGGCTACACCTTC
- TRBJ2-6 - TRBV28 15 CASSESRSGANVLTF TGTGCCAGCAGTGAGTCGCGCTCTGGGGCCAACGTCCTGACTTTC
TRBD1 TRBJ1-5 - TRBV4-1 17 CASSQDGQAVSNQPQHF TGCGCCAGCAGCCAAGATGGACAGGCGGTTAGCAATCAGCCCCAGCATTTT
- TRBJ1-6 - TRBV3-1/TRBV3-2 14 CASSQGDTNSPLHF TGTGCCAGCAGCCAAGGAGACACGAATTCACCCCTCCACTTT
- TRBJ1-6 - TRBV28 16 CASSFVGGSYNSPLHF TGTGCCAGCAGTTTTGTGGGGGGCTCCTATAATTCACCCCTCCACTTT
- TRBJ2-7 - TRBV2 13 CASSLGGSYEQYF TGTGCCAGCAGTTTGGGGGGTTCCTACGAGCAGTACTTC
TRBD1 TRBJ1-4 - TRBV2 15 CASKGGRRSNEKLFF TGTGCCAGCAAAGGGGGCCGCAGAAGTAATGAAAAACTGTTTTTT
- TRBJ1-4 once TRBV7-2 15 CASSSSTSFNEKLFF TGTGCCAGCAGCTCCTCGACAAGCTTTAATGAAAAACTGTTTTTT
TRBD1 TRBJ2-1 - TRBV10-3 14 CATIRQGNNNEQFF TGTGCCACCATAAGACAGGGAAACAACAATGAGCAGTTCTTC
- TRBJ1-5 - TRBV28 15 CASSSLHRDNQPQHF TGTGCCAGCAGTTCTTTACACAGGGACAATCAGCCCCAGCATTTT
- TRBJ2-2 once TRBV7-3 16 CASSLRAGTNTGELFF TGTGCCAGCAGCTTAAGGGCAGGAACGAACACCGGGGAGCTGTTTTTT
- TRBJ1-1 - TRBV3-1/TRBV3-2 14 CASSQVVSNTEAFF TGTGCCAGCAGCCAAGTGGTCAGTAACACTGAAGCTTTCTTT
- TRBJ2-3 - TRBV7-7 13 CASSLSGRDTQYF TGTGCTAGCAGCCTCTCGGGGAGGGATACGCAGTATTTT
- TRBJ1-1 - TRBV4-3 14 CASSQEPWATEAFF TGCGCCAGCAGCCAAGAACCGTGGGCCACTGAAGCTTTCTTT
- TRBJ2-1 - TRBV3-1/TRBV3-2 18 CASSQGLLVVEAYNEQFF TGTGCCAGCAGCCAAGGACTTTTGGTCGTAGAAGCCTACAATGAGCAGTTCTTC
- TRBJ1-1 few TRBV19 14 CASSSRTESSEAFF TGTGCCAGTAGTTCCAGGACAGAAAGCTCTGAAGCTTTCTTT
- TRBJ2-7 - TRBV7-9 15 CASSPTELFSYEQYF TGTGCCAGCAGCCCGACAGAGCTTTTCTCCTACGAGCAGTACTTC
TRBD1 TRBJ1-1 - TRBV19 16 CASSIDSRTGGTEAFF TGTGCCAGTAGTATAGATTCGAGGACAGGGGGCACTGAAGCTTTCTTT
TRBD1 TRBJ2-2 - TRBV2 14 CASRIGQGHGELFF TGTGCCAGCAGGATCGGACAGGGGCACGGGGAGCTGTTTTTT
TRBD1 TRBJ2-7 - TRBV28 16 CASSLIPRAGGREQYF TGTGCCAGCAGTTTAATCCCACGCGCAGGGGGTCGCGAGCAGTACTTC
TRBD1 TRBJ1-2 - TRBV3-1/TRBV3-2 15 CASSLMTGPAGGYTF TGTGCCAGCAGCCTTATGACAGGGCCGGCGGGGGGCTACACCTTC
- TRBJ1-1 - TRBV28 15 CASTAILAGPTEAFF TGTGCCAGCACTGCCATTTTGGCAGGGCCTACTGAAGCTTTCTTT
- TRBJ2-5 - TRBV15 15 CATSRATTPQETQYF TGTGCCACCAGCAGAGCCACTACCCCCCAAGAGACCCAGTACTTC
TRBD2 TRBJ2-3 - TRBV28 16 CASSLLTSGSGDTQYF TGTGCCAGCAGTTTGTTGACTAGCGGGAGTGGCGATACGCAGTATTTT
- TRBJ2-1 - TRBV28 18 CASSSQDTAYAFYNEQFF TGTGCCAGCAGTTCGCAGGACACCGCATATGCCTTTTACAATGAGCAGTTCTTC
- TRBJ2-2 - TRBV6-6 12 CASVTVVGELFF TGTGCCAGCGTAACGGTGGTCGGGGAGCTGTTTTTT
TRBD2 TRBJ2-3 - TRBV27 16 CASSLAGVTSTDTQYF TGTGCCAGCAGTTTAGCGGGGGTAACTAGCACAGATACGCAGTATTTT
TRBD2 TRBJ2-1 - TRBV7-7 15 CASSPTSGGYNEQFF TGTGCTAGCAGCCCGACTAGCGGGGGGTACAATGAGCAGTTCTTC
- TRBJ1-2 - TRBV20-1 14 CSASKDSLYYGYTF TGCAGTGCTAGTAAGGACAGTCTTTACTATGGCTACACCTTC
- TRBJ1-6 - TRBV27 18 CASSWRQALSSYNSPLHF TGTGCCAGCAGTTGGAGGCAGGCCTTGAGCTCCTATAATTCACCCCTCCACTTT
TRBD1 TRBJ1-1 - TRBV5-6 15 CASSLVSGGNTEAFF TGTGCCAGCAGCTTGGTATCAGGGGGGAACACTGAAGCTTTCTTT
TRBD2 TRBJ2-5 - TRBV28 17 CASSLPRLAGGGETQYF TGTGCCAGCAGTTTACCCCGACTAGCGGGAGGAGGAGAGACCCAGTACTTC
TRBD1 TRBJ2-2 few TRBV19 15 CASRPGQTNTGELFF TGTGCCAGTAGACCGGGACAGACGAACACCGGGGAGCTGTTTTTT
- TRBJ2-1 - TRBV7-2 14 CASSFVISGNEQFF TGTGCCAGCAGCTTTGTAATCTCCGGCAATGAGCAGTTCTTC
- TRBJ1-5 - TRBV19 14 CASIEAASNQPQHF TGTGCCAGTATAGAGGCCGCAAGCAATCAGCCCCAGCATTTT
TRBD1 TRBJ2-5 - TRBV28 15 CASSFSGTAKETQYF TGTGCCAGCAGTTTCTCCGGGACAGCGAAAGAGACCCAGTACTTC
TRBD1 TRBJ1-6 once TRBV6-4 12 CASSDPGGNLHF TGTGCCAGCAGTGACCCAGGGGGGAATCTCCACTTT